The 32 T cell receptor beta chains given below trace back to one sample, sequenced in a study of T cells in Graves' hyperthyroidism and ophthalmopathy. Amplified regions were TCR beta CDR3 sequences from RNA transcripts. An initial round of RT-PCR targeting the TCR CDR3 relied on the HTBI primer set. TCRdb re-analysed the multiplex PCR reads in MiXCR, keeping a single row per CDR3 protein. The sample has hundreds of thousands of distinct CDR3 sequences, 16% seen once. Sequencing was carried out using blood. The receptors were gathered from a woman younger than 35 with Graves' hyperthyroidism.

This clonotype was seen at least ten times. The chain uses TRBV5-1 and TRBJ1-4; unclear D gene. The CDR3 consists of 13 residues. Germline V gene sequence: CDR1 SGHRS, CDR2 YFSETQ. V was pared by 0 bases and J by 4 bases, with 4 bases between. Here the CDR3 reads CASSLAGNEKLFF. The CDR3 DNA reads as TGCGCCAGCAGCTTGGCTGGTAATGAAAAACTGTTTTTT.

This clonotype was counted many times. This chain links TRBV6-1 with TRBJ2-2; the match to TRBD1 covers 7 bases. Germline values: CDR1 MNHNS, CDR2 SASEGT. Germline trimming cut 6 bases from V and 1 base from J; bases unmatched to any gene: 14. The CDR3 loop spans 18 amino acids. For the CDR3, the DNA is TGTGCCAGCAGCCACTCCCCCGGGACAGCCGTGAACACCGGGGAGCTGTTTTTT. Translation gives CASSHSPGTAVNTGELFF.

This clonotype appeared many times. This rearrangement joins TRBV12-3 or TRBV12-4 to TRBJ2-2; D is perhaps TRBD1 or TRBD2 (5 bases each). The ends were cut back, 7 bases at V and 1 base at J, with 22 bases in the middle. There are 18 residues in the CDR3. The CDR3: CASILHLGGTVNTGELFF. CDR3 in DNA: TGTGCCAGCATCCTACATTTGGGTGGGACGGTGAACACCGGGGAGCTGTTTTTT.

This clonotype was counted only a few times. V usage is TRBV12-5 and J usage is TRBJ2-2; D perhaps matches TRBD2 (5 bases). The V gene lost 8 bases and the J gene lost 5 bases, with 18 bases spanning the gap. Germline V gene lookup returns CDR1 LGHNT and CDR2 FRNRAP. This CDR3 comprises 15 residues. The CDR3 loop reads CASNFILGVTGELFF. CDR3 nucleotides: TGTGCTAGTAATTTCATCCTCGGGGTTACCGGGGAGCTGTTTTTT. Based on the CDR3 plus reference TRBV12-5 and TRBJ2-2, the full variable domain is DARVTQTPRHKVTEMGQEVTMRCQPILGHNTVFWYRQTMMQGLELLAYFRNRAPLDDSGMPKDRFSAEMPDATLATLKIQPSEPRDSAVYFCASNFILGVTGELFFGEGSRLTVL.

About this clonotype itself: A much larger clone differs from this one at a single base, so this may be a read error. Given the absence of the conserved phenylalanine or tryptophan at the CDR3 end, a read error is likely. CDR3 bases: TGTGCCAGCAGCGCCGACTTTAATAATTCACCCCTCCACCTT. Translation: CASSADFNNSPLHL. The V call is TRBV9, the J call TRBJ1-6, with D unresolved. The CDR3 consists of 14 residues. CDR1 is SGDLS and CDR2 is YYNGEE in the germline V gene. Trimming stripped 3 bases from V and 5 bases from J, with 9 bases between.

Comment on this clonotype: This may be a read error: a much more frequent sequence differs by one nucleotide. The chain links TRBV20-1 to TRBJ2-7; D unresolved. The assigned J gene may be wrong: the sequence end matches TRBJ2-1 better. CDR3 length equals 14 residues. Per germline, CDR1 DFQATT and CDR2 SNEGSKA (reference sequence). The CDR3 reads CSASHGGKAYEQFF. CDR3 nucleotide sequence: TGCAGTGCTAGTCATGGTGGGAAAGCCTACGAGCAGTTCTTC.

This clonotype was picked up many times. The J gene is TRBJ1-2, the V gene TRBV5-1; 10 bases match TRBD1. V was pared by 4 bases and J by 6 bases, with 9 bases of the junction left unmatched. This CDR3 is 15 amino acids long. Germline assignment: CDR1 SGHRS and CDR2 YFSETQ. CDR3 protein: CASSDEGTGADGYTF. In DNA form, the CDR3 reads TGCGCCAGCAGCGACGAAGGGACAGGGGCCGATGGCTACACCTTC.

This clonotype occurred many times. This chain links TRBV20-1 with TRBJ2-1, with 14 nucleotides matching TRBD2. Germline V gene data show CDR1 as DFQATT and CDR2 as SNEGSKA (reference sequence). After removal of 6 bases from V and 6 bases from J, the junction contained 7 bases not matched to a gene. The CDR3 runs 15 residues. CDR3 region: CSATGGTSGSNEQFF. CDR3 nucleotides: TGCAGTGCCACCGGGGGGACTAGCGGGAGCAATGAGCAGTTCTTC.

This chain connects TRBV4-2 to TRBJ2-2, with D tentatively TRBD2 (6 bases). V dropped 8 bases and J dropped 3 bases, with 19 bases sitting between them. Germline CDR1 is LGHNA and CDR2 is YNFKEQ. The CDR3 runs 16 residues. The CDR3 coding sequence is TGTGCCAGCGAACCTCTGCGGGGATACGACACCGGGGAGCTGTTTTTT. Encoded protein: CASEPLRGYDTGELFF.

A few counts support this clonotype. The chain carries TRBV27 and TRBJ1-5; TRBD1 might be the D (6 bases). The CDR3 is 16 amino acids. CDR1 is MNHEY, CDR2 SMNVEV, per germline (reference sequence). V was trimmed by 6 bases and J by 1 base, leaving 16 bases between them. The CDR3 nucleotides are TGTGCCAGCAGCTCCAACCACAGGGAAAGCAATCAGCCCCAGCATTTT. This gives the protein CASSSNHRESNQPQHF.

This clonotype turned up a few times. The genes are TRBV2 and TRBJ2-1; 10 bases align to TRBD2. V lost 2 bases to trimming and J lost 9 bases; unmatched junction nucleotides: 7. The CDR3 sequence is 15 residues long. Germline-derived CDR1 and CDR2 are SNHLY and FYNNEI. The CDR3 loop reads CASSEWLAGDSEQFF. CDR3 nucleotide sequence: TGTGCCAGCAGTGAATGGCTAGCGGGAGACAGTGAGCAGTTCTTC. The variable domain in full, with the rest retrieved from reference TRBV2 and TRBJ2-1, is EPEVTQTPSHQVTQMGQEVILRCVPISNHLYFYWYRQILGQKVEFLVSFYNNEISEKSEIFDDQFSVERPDGSNFTLKIRSTKLEDSAMYFCASSEWLAGDSEQFFGPGTRLTVL.

The V gene is TRBV20-1, the J gene TRBJ2-5, with D perhaps TRBD1 or TRBD2 (6 bases each). There are 16 residues in the CDR3. Germline CDR1 DFQATT, CDR2 SNEGSKA (reference sequence). Deletions cut 0 bases from V and 3 bases from J, with 17 bases between. As DNA, the CDR3 is TGCAGTGCTAGAGATGAAGGCTGGAGGGGGGAAGAGACCCAGTACTTC. Protein sequence: CSARDEGWRGEETQYF.

This clonotype was counted only a few times. Here the CDR3 DNA reads TGCGCCAGCAGCCAAGATGAACAGTACGAGCAGTACTTC. Its translation is CASSQDEQYEQYF. The chain carries TRBV4-1 and TRBJ2-7; D not resolved. Germline-derived CDR1 and CDR2 are MGHRA and YSYEKL. The CDR3 contains 13 residues. The V end was cut by 0 bases, the J end by 4 bases, with 7 bases between.

In regard to this clonotype: This clone may be a read error of a much larger clone one base away. The chain employs TRBV11-3 and TRBJ2-7, with a tentative D call TRBD1 (5 bases). There are 13 residues in the CDR3. V was cut by 2 bases and J by 7 bases, with 12 bases left in between. Germline CDR1 SGHNT, CDR2 YENEEA. The CDR3 DNA is TGTGCCAGCAGCTTAACCGCGGACAATGAGCAGTACTTC. Protein: CASSLTADNEQYF. Full variable domain (remainder filled in from reference TRBV11-3 and TRBJ2-7): EAGVVQSPRYKIIEKKQPVAFWCNPISGHNTLYWYLQNLGQGPELLIRYENEEAVDDSQLPKDRFSAERLKGVDSTLKIQPAELGDSAVYLCASSLTADNEQYFGPGTRLTVT.

The J gene is TRBJ2-3, the V gene TRBV12-3 or TRBV12-4, with 15 bases identical to TRBD2. This CDR3 is 18 amino acids long. V trimming: 4 bases; J trimming: 1 base; junction bases outside the gene matches: 6. CDR3 protein: CASSSGLAGGLGTDTQYF. DNA for the CDR3: TGTGCCAGCAGTTCCGGACTAGCGGGGGGGCTAGGCACAGATACGCAGTATTTT.

The table lists this clonotype with a few counts. Here the CDR3 reads CATQENEKLFF. The CDR3, as DNA: TGTGCCACGCAGGAAAATGAAAAACTGTTTTTT. The V gene is TRBV24-1, the J gene TRBJ1-4, with D unresolved. CDR1 is KGHDR, CDR2 SFDVKD, per germline. This CDR3 comprises 11 residues. V lost 10 bases, J lost 5 bases, and 7 bases lay in between.

This CDR3 is CASGLGAGGELFF. The DNA for the CDR3 is TGTGCTAGTGGTTTGGGGGCTGGCGGGGAGCTGTTTTTT. This chain connects TRBV12-5 to TRBJ2-2; D not resolved. Trimming removed 1 base from V and 7 bases from J, with 7 bases in between. Germline V gene data show CDR1 as LGHNT and CDR2 as FRNRAP. CDR3 size: 13 residues. Using reference TRBV12-5 and TRBJ2-2 for the parts outside the CDR3, the full variable domain is DARVTQTPRHKVTEMGQEVTMRCQPILGHNTVFWYRQTMMQGLELLAYFRNRAPLDDSGMPKDRFSAEMPDATLATLKIQPSEPRDSAVYFCASGLGAGGELFFGEGSRLTVL.

This clonotype has more than one count but fewer than ten. This rearrangement joins TRBV14 to TRBJ1-3; tentative D call: TRBD1 (5 bases). Germline-derived CDR1 and CDR2 are SGHDN and FVKESK. Trimming removed 4 bases from V and 13 bases from J, with 20 bases in between. The CDR3 has 14 residues. In DNA form, the CDR3 reads TGTGCCAGCAGCCCCAAATTGGGACCGAACCCAATATATTTT. Amino acids: CASSPKLGPNPIYF.

This clonotype was recorded at least ten times. This rearrangement joins TRBV5-1 to TRBJ2-1; 12 positions agree with TRBD2. The CDR3 runs to 17 residues. The V and J ends lost 4 bases and 9 bases, in that order; junction bases with no gene match: 14. CDR1 and CDR2 (germline): SGHRS, YFSETQ. The CDR3 reads CASSGGLAGGSIGEQFF. The CDR3 coding sequence is TGCGCCAGCAGCGGGGGGCTAGCGGGAGGGAGTATAGGTGAGCAGTTCTTC.

This clonotype was seen ten or more times. V gene TRBV11-2 combines with J gene TRBJ2-6; D is perhaps TRBD1 or TRBD2 (6 bases each). V lost 4 bases, J lost 4 bases, and 14 bases lay in between. CDR1 and CDR2 from the germline V gene are SGHAT and FQNNGV. CDR3 length: 16 residues. For the CDR3, the DNA is TGTGCCAGCAGCTCCCGAGGGGGGCGCGGGGCCAACGTCCTGACTTTC. Its translation is CASSSRGGRGANVLTF.

This clonotype has a count of ten or more. J is TRBJ2-3 and V is TRBV11-2, with 9 bases aligning to TRBD1. The V segment lost 6 bases and the J segment 4 bases; nucleotides outside the gene matches: 2. The CDR3 totals 13 residues. In germline, CDR1 is SGHAT, CDR2 FQNNGV. The CDR3 coding sequence is TGTGCCAGCAGGGGACAGGGATCAGATACGCAGTATTTT. Amino acids: CASRGQGSDTQYF.

Only a few counts were recorded for this clonotype. The gene calls are TRBV5-1 and TRBJ1-1, with D possibly matching TRBD1 (5 bases). CDR1 and CDR2 (germline): SGHRS, YFSETQ. This CDR3 is built from 14 residues. The ends were cut back, 0 bases at V and 6 bases at J, with 12 bases in the middle. The CDR3 nucleotides read TGCGCCAGCAGCTTGGGGTGGGGGGTCGCTGAAGCTTTCTTT. Protein: CASSLGWGVAEAFF.

This clonotype was seen more than once but under ten times. The gene calls are TRBV29-1 and TRBJ2-2; D ambiguous. Germline loops: CDR1 SQVTM, CDR2 ANQGSEA. Trimming removed 5 bases from V and 2 bases from J, with 6 bases in between. This CDR3 spans 12 amino acids. CDR3 nucleotides: TGCAGCGTTTATAGAAACACCGGGGAGCTGTTTTTT. Its protein product is CSVYRNTGELFF.

V usage is TRBV5-1 and J usage is TRBJ1-6; D is perhaps TRBD1 (5 bases). The CDR3 is 15 residues long. Per germline, CDR1 SGHRS and CDR2 YFSETQ. V was pared by 7 bases and J by 2 bases, with 13 bases between. This CDR3 reads CASGGDGTYNSPLHF. DNA for the CDR3: TGCGCCAGCGGCGGGGACGGGACCTATAATTCACCCCTCCACTTT.

The sample holds a few counts of this clonotype. The chain is built from TRBV9 and TRBJ1-1; unclear D gene. The CDR3 is 14 amino acids. The V gene lost 0 bases and the J gene lost 2 bases, with 8 bases spanning the gap. Germline V gene data show CDR1 as SGDLS and CDR2 as YYNGEE. CDR3 residues: CASSVAQVNTEAFF. The DNA for the CDR3 is TGTGCCAGCAGCGTAGCGCAGGTCAACACTGAAGCTTTCTTT.

This clonotype was observed at least ten times. The rearrangement links TRBV18 to TRBJ2-1; no clear D gene. The CDR3 sequence is 14 residues long. The germline V gene encodes CDR1 KGHSH and CDR2 LQKENI. V was cut by 3 bases and J by 7 bases, with 13 bases left in between. The CDR3 nucleotides are TGTGCCAGCTCACCGGATCGGGCTTCAAATGAGCAGTTCTTC. This sequence encodes CASSPDRASNEQFF.

This clonotype was seen ten or more times. The J gene is TRBJ2-7, the V gene TRBV5-1, with D possibly matching TRBD2 (5 bases). V lost 4 bases, J lost 6 bases, and 11 bases lay in between. The CDR3 covers 12 residues. The germline CDR1 and CDR2 sequences are SGHRS and YFSETQ. The CDR3 spells CASSREIGEQYF. The DNA of the CDR3 is TGCGCCAGCAGCAGGGAGATCGGCGAGCAGTACTTC.

This clonotype was detected ten times or more. V and J are TRBV6-2 or TRBV6-3 and TRBJ2-7; TRBD1 or TRBD2 may be the D gene (5 bases each). Looked up from germline, CDR1 is MNHEY and CDR2 is SVGEGT. This CDR3 contains 14 residues. The V end lost 7 bases, the J end lost 1 base, and 14 bases lay between the germline ends. CDR3 nucleotide sequence: TGTGCCAGCAAAGTCGATGGGGGATCCTACGAGCAGTACTTC. Its translation is CASKVDGGSYEQYF.

This clonotype was found many times. The V call is TRBV6-1, the J call TRBJ2-1, with D maybe TRBD1 (5 bases). This CDR3 comprises 15 residues. CDR1 and CDR2 from the germline V gene are MNHNS and SASEGT. V was clipped by 5 bases and J by 4 bases, with 15 bases between them. The CDR3 DNA reads TGTGCCAGCAGTCTAAAACCGGACATTTACAATGAGCAGTTCTTC. Amino acids: CASSLKPDIYNEQFF.

The V and J genes are TRBV7-2 and TRBJ1-5; D is uncertain. The CDR3 totals 14 residues. The ends were cut back, 7 bases at V and 3 bases at J, with 13 bases in the middle. Germline V lookup: CDR1 SGHTA, CDR2 FQGNSA. Here the CDR3 DNA reads TGTGCCAGCATTGTGGGCTTCGACAATCAGCCCCAGCATTTT. This sequence encodes CASIVGFDNQPQHF.

This chain links TRBV20-1 with TRBJ2-1, with 16 nucleotides matching TRBD2. There are 18 residues in the CDR3. Germline V lookup: CDR1 DFQATT, CDR2 SNEGSKA (reference sequence). V shed 4 bases and J 4 bases; nucleotides not matched to a gene: 10. CDR3 bases: TGCAGTGCTATGGGAACCGGGACTAGCGGGAGGGCATACAATGAGCAGTTCTTC. Translating gives CSAMGTGTSGRAYNEQFF.

This sequence joins TRBV20-1 and TRBJ1-6; D perhaps matches TRBD1 (6 bases). Germline V gene sequence: CDR1 DFQATT, CDR2 SNEGSKA (reference sequence). The length of the CDR3 is 14 residues. With 3 bases removed from V and 11 bases from J, the gap between germline ends came to 17 bases. CDR3 residues: CSARNREGSAPLHF. Written as DNA, the CDR3 is TGCAGTGCTAGGAACAGGGAGGGAAGTGCACCCCTCCACTTT.